A selection of T cell receptor beta chains follows, all from one sample in a study of technical replicates of blood from a handful of donors. Clones were sequenced by immunoSEQ multiplex PCR, and TCRdb holds only the in-frame ones, with some missing. This table holds 70,000 to 85,000 clones, 97% found once. Sequencing was performed on T cells isolated from PBMCs. These receptors were taken from a human donor in good health. Each CDR3 is given with its conserved first and last residue. A D gene is named only where the DNA matches it firmly. Only part of the rows carry a size: once, few, many, or a class if the clone is expanded.

abundance	j_gene	v_gene	d_gene	len	CDR3aa	CDR3nt
.	TRBJ2-2	TRBV5-1	.	14	CASSFGLSAGELFF	TGCGCCAGCAGCTTTGGACTCTCGGCCGGGGAGCTGTTTTTT
once	TRBJ2-1	TRBV29-1	.	12	CSVGLMGNEQFF	TGCAGCGTTGGACTAATGGGGAATGAGCAGTTCTTC
.	TRBJ1-2	TRBV19	TRBD1	15	CASSPGGDSGYGYTF	TGTGCCAGTAGTCCAGGGGGCGATTCGGGCTATGGCTACACCTTC
.	TRBJ1-5	TRBV7-8	.	17	CASSSGLAGEFGQPQHF	TGTGCCAGCAGCTCCGGGCTGGCAGGGGAGTTCGGTCAGCCCCAGCATTTT
.	TRBJ2-7	TRBV5-4	.	16	CASSLRGRGSHYEQYF	TGTGCCAGCAGCTTGAGGGGGCGGGGCTCGCACTACGAGCAGTACTTC
once	TRBJ1-5	TRBV28	.	14	CASSARQPNQPQHF	TGTGCCAGCAGCGCCCGACAGCCCAATCAGCCCCAGCATTTT
.	TRBJ1-2	TRBV12-5	.	13	CASRGPTGYGYTF	TGTGCTAGTCGCGGGCCTACTGGCTATGGCTACACCTTC
once	TRBJ1-3	TRBV2	.	13	CARRGTSGNTIYF	TGTGCCAGGAGAGGGACATCTGGAAACACCATATATTTT
.	TRBJ1-1	TRBV29-1	.	14	CSVRPALDDTEAFF	TGCAGCGTTCGCCCCGCACTTGATGACACTGAAGCTTTCTTT
.	TRBJ2-3	TRBV4-1	TRBD2	16	CASSQVLAGGTDTQYF	TGCGCCAGCAGCCAAGTCCTAGCGGGGGGCACAGATACGCAGTATTTT
.	TRBJ2-7	TRBV4-1	TRBD2	19	CASSQVAGGVSLSSYEQYF	TGCGCCAGCAGCCAAGTGGCGGGGGGTGTATCTCTTTCATCCTACGAGCAGTACTTC
once	TRBJ2-3	TRBV18	.	15	CASSPSSGGTDTQYF	TGTGCCAGCTCACCAAGTTCCGGGGGCACAGATACGCAGTATTTT
.	TRBJ2-3	TRBV27	TRBD2	17	CASSLSGGVRLADTQYF	TGTGCCAGCAGTTTATCGGGGGGGGTAAGACTGGCAGATACGCAGTATTTT
.	TRBJ2-7	TRBV19	TRBD2	13	CASSLAGNYEQYF	TGTGCCAGTAGTCTAGCGGGGAACTACGAGCAGTACTTC
.	TRBJ1-1	TRBV4-1	.	16	CASSQVDMGATTEAFF	TGCGCCAGCAGCCAGGTGGATATGGGGGCGACCACTGAAGCTTTCTTT
.	TRBJ1-4	TRBV5-1	TRBD1	13	CASGHGQDEKLFF	TGCGCCAGCGGACACGGACAGGATGAAAAACTGTTTTTT
.	TRBJ1-1	TRBV29-1	TRBD1	13	CSVGQGVRAEAFF	TGCAGCGTTGGACAGGGGGTAAGGGCTGAAGCTTTCTTT
.	TRBJ2-7	TRBV13	.	14	CASSPALGAYEQYF	TGTGCCAGCAGCCCAGCATTGGGAGCCTACGAGCAGTACTTC
.	TRBJ2-7	TRBV18	.	18	CASSPPAGVLRDYYEQYF	TGTGCCAGCTCACCACCAGCAGGGGTCCTGAGGGACTACTACGAGCAGTACTTC
once	TRBJ2-7	TRBV19	TRBD1	15	CASSNAGTGGYEQYF	TGTGCCAGTAGCAATGCCGGGACAGGGGGCTACGAGCAGTACTTC
.	TRBJ1-1	TRBV2	.	11	CATRGNAEAFF	TGTGCCACCCGGGGTAACGCTGAAGCTTTCTTT
.	TRBJ2-7	TRBV29-1	TRBD2	12	CSVPGGAHGQYF	TGCAGCGTTCCGGGGGGGGCACACGGGCAGTACTTC
.	TRBJ2-7	TRBV2	TRBD1	14	CASRFGTGKYEQYF	TGTGCCAGCAGGTTTGGGACAGGAAAGTACGAGCAGTACTTC
.	TRBJ2-5	TRBV5-1	TRBD2	16	CASSSGLAGKQETQYF	TGCGCCAGCAGCTCGGGACTAGCGGGGAAACAAGAGACCCAGTACTTC
.	TRBJ1-1	TRBV6-1	TRBD1	15	CASSQFLQGGAEAFF	TGTGCCAGCAGTCAATTCCTACAGGGGGGGGCTGAAGCTTTCTTT
.	TRBJ2-5	TRBV28	TRBD2	16	CASSLLLAGVGETQYF	TGTGCCAGCAGTTTGTTACTAGCGGGAGTTGGGGAGACCCAGTACTTC
.	TRBJ2-5	TRBV4-1	.	13	CASSGGGGETQYF	TGCGCCAGCAGTGGTGGCGGAGGTGAGACCCAGTACTTC
.	TRBJ2-2	TRBV7-3	.	14	CASSLHRGAGELFF	TGTGCCAGCAGCTTACATCGGGGAGCCGGGGAGCTGTTTTTT
.	TRBJ2-1	TRBV4-2	TRBD1	13	CATSGTGVNEQFF	TGTGCCACTTCCGGGACAGGGGTAAATGAGCAGTTCTTC